This T cell receptor beta chain is drawn from a study of T cells of healthy individuals. TCRdb re-called the 5' RACE reads with MiXCR, one entry per CDR3 protein. The sample has 45,000 to 60,000 distinct CDR3 sequences, roughly 15% seen once. Unmatched junction bases numbered 5, after V lost 0 bases and J lost 0 bases. This CDR3 region has 18 residues. The germline CDR1 and CDR2 sequences are SGDLS and YYNGEE. This TCR was sampled from a human donor in good health. The chain combines TRBV9 with TRBJ2-3, with TRBD2 matching 12 bases. The CDR3 nucleotides read TGTGCCAGCAGCGTAGCGACTAGCGGGGGATCCAGCACAGATACGCAGTATTTT. Amino acid sequence: CASSVATSGGSSTDTQYF.